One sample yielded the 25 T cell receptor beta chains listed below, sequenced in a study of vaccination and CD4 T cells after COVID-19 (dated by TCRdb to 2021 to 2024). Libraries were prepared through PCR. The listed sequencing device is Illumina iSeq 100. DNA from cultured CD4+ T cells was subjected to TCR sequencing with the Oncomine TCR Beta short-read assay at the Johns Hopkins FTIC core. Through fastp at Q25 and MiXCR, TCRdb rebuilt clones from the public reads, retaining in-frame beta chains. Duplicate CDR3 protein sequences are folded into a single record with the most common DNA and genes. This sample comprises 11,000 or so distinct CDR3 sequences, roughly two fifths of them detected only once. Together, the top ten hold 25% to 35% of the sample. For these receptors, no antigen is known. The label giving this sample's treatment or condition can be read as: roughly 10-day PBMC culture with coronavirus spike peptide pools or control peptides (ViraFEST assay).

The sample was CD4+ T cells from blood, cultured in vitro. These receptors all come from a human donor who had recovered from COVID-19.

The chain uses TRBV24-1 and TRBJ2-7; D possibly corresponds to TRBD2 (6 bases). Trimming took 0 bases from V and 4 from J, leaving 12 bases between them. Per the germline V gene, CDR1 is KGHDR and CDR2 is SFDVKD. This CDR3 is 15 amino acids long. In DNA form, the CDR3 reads TGTGCCACCAGTGATTTGGAGTTGGGGGGATACGAGCAGTACTTC. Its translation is CATSDLELGGYEQYF.

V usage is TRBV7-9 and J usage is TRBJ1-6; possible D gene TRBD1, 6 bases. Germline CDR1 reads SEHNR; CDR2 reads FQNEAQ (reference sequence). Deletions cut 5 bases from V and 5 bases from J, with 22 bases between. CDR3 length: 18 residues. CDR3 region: CASSAQGPSRRDNSPLHF. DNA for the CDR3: TGTGCCAGCAGCGCACAGGGTCCCTCCCGACGGGATAATTCACCCCTCCACTTT.

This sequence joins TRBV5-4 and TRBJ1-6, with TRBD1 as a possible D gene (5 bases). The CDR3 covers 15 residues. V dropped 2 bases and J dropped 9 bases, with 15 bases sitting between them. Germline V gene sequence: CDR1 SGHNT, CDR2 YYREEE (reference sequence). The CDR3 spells CASSFGAEPLSPLHF. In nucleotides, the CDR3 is TGTGCCAGCAGCTTTGGGGCAGAGCCACTTTCACCCCTCCACTTT.

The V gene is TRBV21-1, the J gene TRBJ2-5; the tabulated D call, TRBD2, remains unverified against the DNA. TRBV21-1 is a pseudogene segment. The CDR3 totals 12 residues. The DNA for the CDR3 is TGTGCCAGGGTGGCTCGAGGGGAGACCCAGTACTTC. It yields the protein CARVARGETQYF.

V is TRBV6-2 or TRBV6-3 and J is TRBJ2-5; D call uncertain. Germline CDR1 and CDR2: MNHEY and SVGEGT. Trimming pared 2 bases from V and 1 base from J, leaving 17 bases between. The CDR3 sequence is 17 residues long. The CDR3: CASSYTHRIGVQETQYF. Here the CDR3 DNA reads TGTGCCAGCAGTTACACTCACAGAATAGGAGTCCAAGAGACCCAGTACTTC.

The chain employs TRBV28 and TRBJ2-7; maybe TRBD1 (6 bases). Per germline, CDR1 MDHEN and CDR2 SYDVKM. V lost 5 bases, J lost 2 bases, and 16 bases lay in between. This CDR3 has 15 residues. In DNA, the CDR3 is TGTGCCAGCAGTCCCGGACAGAATCGCCCCTACGAGCAGTACTTC. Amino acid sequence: CASSPGQNRPYEQYF.

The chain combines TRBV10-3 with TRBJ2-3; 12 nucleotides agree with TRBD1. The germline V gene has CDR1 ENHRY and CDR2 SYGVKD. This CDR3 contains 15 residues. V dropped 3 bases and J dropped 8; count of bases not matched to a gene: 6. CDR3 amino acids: CAISEGTGGGGTQYF. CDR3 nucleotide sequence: TGTGCCATCAGTGAAGGGACAGGGGGCGGCGGTACGCAGTATTTT.

The CDR3 region has the DNA TGTGCCAGCAGCGTAGGAGGAGAAGAGACCCAGTACTTC. It is translated as CASSVGGEETQYF. The chain recombines TRBV9 with TRBJ2-5; no reliable D call. Germline V CDR1 and CDR2: SGDLS, YYNGEE. The CDR3 is 13 residues long. The V gene lost 0 bases and the J gene lost 3 bases, with 6 bases spanning the gap. The full variable domain, completed using reference TRBV9 and TRBJ2-5, is DSGVTQTPKHLITATGQRVTLRCSPRSGDLSVYWYQQSLDQGLQFLIQYYNGEERAKGNILERFSAQQFPDLHSELNLSSLELGDSALYFCASSVGGEETQYFGPGTRLLVL.

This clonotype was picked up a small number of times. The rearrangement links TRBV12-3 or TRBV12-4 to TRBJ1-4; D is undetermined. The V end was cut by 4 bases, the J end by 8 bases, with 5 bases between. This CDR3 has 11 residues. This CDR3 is CASSYREKLFF. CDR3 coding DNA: TGTGCCAGCAGTTATAGGGAAAAACTGTTTTTT.

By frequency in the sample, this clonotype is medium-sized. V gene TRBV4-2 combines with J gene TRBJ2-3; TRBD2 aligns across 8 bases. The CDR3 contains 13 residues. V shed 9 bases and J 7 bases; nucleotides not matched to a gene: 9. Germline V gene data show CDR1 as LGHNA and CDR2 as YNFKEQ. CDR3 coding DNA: TGTGCCAGTTCAGCGGGAGAGGGGAATACGCAGTATTTT. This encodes CASSAGEGNTQYF.

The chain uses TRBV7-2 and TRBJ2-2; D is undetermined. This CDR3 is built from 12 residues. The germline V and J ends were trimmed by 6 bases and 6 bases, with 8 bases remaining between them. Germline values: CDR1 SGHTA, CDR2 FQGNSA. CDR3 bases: TGTGCCAGCAGTCCCTACGCCGGGGAGCTGTTTTTT. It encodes CASSPYAGELFF.

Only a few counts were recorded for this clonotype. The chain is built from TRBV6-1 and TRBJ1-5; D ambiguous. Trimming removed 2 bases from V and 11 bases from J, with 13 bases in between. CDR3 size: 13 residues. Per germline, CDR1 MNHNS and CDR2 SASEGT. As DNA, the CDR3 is TGTGCCAGCAGTGAAATTGACCGTCGGGCCCAGCATTTT. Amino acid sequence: CASSEIDRRAQHF.

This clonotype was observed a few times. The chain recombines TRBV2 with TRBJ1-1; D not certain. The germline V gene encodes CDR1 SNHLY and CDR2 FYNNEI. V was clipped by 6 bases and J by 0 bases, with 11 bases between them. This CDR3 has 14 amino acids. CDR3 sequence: CASRETRMNTEAFF. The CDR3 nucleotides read TGTGCCAGCAGGGAGACACGGATGAACACTGAAGCTTTCTTT.

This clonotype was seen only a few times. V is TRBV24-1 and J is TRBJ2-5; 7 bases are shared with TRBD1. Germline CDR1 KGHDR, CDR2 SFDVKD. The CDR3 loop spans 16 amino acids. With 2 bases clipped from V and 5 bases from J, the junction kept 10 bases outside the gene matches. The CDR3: CATSDSDRRALETQYF. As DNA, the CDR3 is TGTGCCACCAGTGATTCGGACAGGCGGGCGCTGGAGACCCAGTACTTC.

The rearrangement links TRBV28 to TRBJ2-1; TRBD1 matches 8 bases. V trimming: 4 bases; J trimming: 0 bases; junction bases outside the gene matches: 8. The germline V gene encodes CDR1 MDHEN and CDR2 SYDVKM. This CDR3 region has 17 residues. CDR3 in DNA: TGTGCCAGCAGTTCAACAGGGGGTGGGGGCTCCTACAATGAGCAGTTCTTC. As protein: CASSSTGGGGSYNEQFF.

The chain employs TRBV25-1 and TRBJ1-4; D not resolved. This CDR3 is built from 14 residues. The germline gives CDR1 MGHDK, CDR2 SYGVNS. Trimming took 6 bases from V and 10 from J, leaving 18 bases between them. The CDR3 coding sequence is TGTGCCAGCAGCTACCGGGGTACACGGGGAAAACTGTTTTTT. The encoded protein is CASSYRGTRGKLFF.

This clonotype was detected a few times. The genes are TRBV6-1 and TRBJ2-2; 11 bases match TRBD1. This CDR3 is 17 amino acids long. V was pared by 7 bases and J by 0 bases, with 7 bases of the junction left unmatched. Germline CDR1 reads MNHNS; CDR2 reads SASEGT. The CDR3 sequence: CASKLDRGPTNTGELFF. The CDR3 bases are TGTGCCAGCAAACTGGACAGGGGGCCAACGAACACCGGGGAGCTGTTTTTT.

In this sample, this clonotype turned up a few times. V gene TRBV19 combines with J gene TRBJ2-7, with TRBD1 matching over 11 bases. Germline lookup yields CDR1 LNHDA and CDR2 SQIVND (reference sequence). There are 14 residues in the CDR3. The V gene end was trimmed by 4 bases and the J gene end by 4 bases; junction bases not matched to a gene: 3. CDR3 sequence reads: CASSRDRGRYEQYF. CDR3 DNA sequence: TGTGCCAGTAGTAGGGACAGGGGGAGATACGAGCAGTACTTC.

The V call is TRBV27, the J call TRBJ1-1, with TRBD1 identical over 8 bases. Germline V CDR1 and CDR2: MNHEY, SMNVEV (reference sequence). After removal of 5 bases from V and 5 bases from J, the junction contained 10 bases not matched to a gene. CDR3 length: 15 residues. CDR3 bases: TGTGCCAGCAGTCCCACCGGACAGGGAATAACTGAAGCTTTCTTT. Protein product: CASSPTGQGITEAFF.

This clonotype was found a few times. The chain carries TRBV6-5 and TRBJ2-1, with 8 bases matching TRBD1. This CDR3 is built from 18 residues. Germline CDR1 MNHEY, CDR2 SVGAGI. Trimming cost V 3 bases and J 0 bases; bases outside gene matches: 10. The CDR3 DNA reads TGTGCCAGCAGTTATCGTAGGTACAGGGGGATCTCCTACAATGAGCAGTTCTTC. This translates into CASSYRRYRGISYNEQFF.

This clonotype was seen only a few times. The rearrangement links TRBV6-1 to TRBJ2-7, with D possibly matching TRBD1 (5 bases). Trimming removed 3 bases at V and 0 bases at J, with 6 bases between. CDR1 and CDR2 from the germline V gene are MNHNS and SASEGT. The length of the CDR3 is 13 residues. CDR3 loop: CASSDGASYEQYF. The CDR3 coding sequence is TGTGCCAGCAGTGATGGGGCCTCCTACGAGCAGTACTTC.

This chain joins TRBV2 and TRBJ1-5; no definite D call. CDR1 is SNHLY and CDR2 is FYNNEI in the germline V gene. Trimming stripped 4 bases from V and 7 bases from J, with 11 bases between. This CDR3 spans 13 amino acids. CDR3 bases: TGTGCCAGCAGTGTTTACATGACACAGCCCCAGCATTTT. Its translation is CASSVYMTQPQHF. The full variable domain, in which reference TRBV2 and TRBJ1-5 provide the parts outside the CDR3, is EPEVTQTPSHQVTQMGQEVILRCVPISNHLYFYWYRQILGQKVEFLVSFYNNEISEKSEIFDDQFSVERPDGSNFTLKIRSTKLEDSAMYFCASSVYMTQPQHFGDGTRLSIL.

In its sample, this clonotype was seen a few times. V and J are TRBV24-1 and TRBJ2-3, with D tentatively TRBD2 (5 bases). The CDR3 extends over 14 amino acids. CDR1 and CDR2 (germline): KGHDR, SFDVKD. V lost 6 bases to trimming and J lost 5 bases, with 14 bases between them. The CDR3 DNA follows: TGTGCCACCAGTCCCAATACGGGGAGAGATACGCAGTATTTT. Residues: CATSPNTGRDTQYF.

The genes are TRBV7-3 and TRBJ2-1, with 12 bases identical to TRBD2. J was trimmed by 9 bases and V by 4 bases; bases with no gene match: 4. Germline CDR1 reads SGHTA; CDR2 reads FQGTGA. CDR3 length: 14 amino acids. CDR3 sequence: CASSSTSGGSEQFF. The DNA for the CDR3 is TGTGCCAGCAGCTCGACTAGCGGGGGATCTGAGCAGTTCTTC.

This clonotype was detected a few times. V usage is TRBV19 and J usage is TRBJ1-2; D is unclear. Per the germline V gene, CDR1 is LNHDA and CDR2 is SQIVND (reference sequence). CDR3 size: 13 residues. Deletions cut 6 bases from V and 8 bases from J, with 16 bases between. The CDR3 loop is CASRSSSVTGYTF. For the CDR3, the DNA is TGTGCCAGTAGGTCCTCTTCGGTGACGGGCTACACCTTC. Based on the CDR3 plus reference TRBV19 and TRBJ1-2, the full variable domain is DGGITQSPKYLFRKEGQNVTLSCEQNLNHDAMYWYRQDPGQGLRLIYYSQIVNDFQKGDIAEGYSVSREKKESFPLTVTSAQKNPTAFYLCASRSSSVTGYTFGSGTRLTVV.